The rows below give T cell receptor beta chains drawn from one sample of a study of breast tumors, draining lymph nodes, adjacent tissues. TCRdb ran MiXCR on the multiplex PCR reads and lists one entry per CDR3 protein. In the table there are about 200,000 distinct CDR3 sequences, approximately 33% of which are singletons. Sample: axillary lymph node tissue. The origin of the receptors is a female donor with breast cancer. Some clones in this sample may be carry-over from other donors' samples. Each CDR3 is given without its conserved first and last residue.

v_call: TRBV6-6
j_call: TRBJ2-3
cdr3_aa: ASSHSDKGTDTQY

v_call: TRBV4-1
j_call: TRBJ2-7
cdr3_aa: ASSQIRDSSYEQY

v_call: TRBV18
j_call: TRBJ2-6
cdr3_aa: ASPTGVPGANVLT

v_call: TRBV5-1
j_call: TRBJ2-1
cdr3_aa: ASSPWTAGNEQF

v_call: TRBV4-1
j_call: TRBJ2-5
cdr3_aa: ASSQGHSGQETQY

v_call: TRBV15
j_call: TRBJ1-4
cdr3_aa: ATSIHGGWDEKLF

v_call: TRBV7-9
j_call: TRBJ2-3
cdr3_aa: ASSLSLAGGGTDPQY

v_call: TRBV20-1
j_call: TRBJ1-6
cdr3_aa: SARDYGPVGYNSPLH

v_call: TRBV28
j_call: TRBJ1-5
cdr3_aa: ASSLGNRGHQPQH

v_call: TRBV12-3/TRBV12-4
j_call: TRBJ2-3
cdr3_aa: ASSSTLLAGGDTQY

v_call: TRBV2
j_call: TRBJ2-5
cdr3_aa: ASSAGTQTQY

v_call: TRBV5-8
j_call: TRBJ2-1
cdr3_aa: ANGLAGPYNEQF

v_call: TRBV5-5
j_call: TRBJ2-4
cdr3_aa: ASSLVVGLAKNIQY

v_call: TRBV6-2/TRBV6-3
j_call: TRBJ2-1
cdr3_aa: ASSYEGGPGVGYNEQF

v_call: TRBV6-5
j_call: TRBJ1-5
cdr3_aa: ASSYSEAYSNQPQH

v_call: TRBV7-9
j_call: TRBJ2-1
cdr3_aa: ASSSPDFYNEQF

v_call: TRBV11-3
j_call: TRBJ2-5
cdr3_aa: ASSAGQGYSSETQY

v_call: TRBV28
j_call: TRBJ1-1
cdr3_aa: ASSLVGETEAF

v_call: TRBV7-3
j_call: TRBJ2-2
cdr3_aa: ASSSDPGRDELF

v_call: TRBV10-3
j_call: TRBJ2-1
cdr3_aa: AISAFSGVYNEQF

v_call: TRBV20-1
j_call: TRBJ1-2
cdr3_aa: SAPQDSRNGYT

v_call: TRBV10-2
j_call: TRBJ2-5
cdr3_aa: ARLAGFMETQY

v_call: TRBV3-1
j_call: TRBJ1-2
cdr3_aa: ASSRGGVSYGYT

v_call: TRBV30
j_call: TRBJ1-5
cdr3_aa: ACSRGNGQPQH

v_call: TRBV2
j_call: TRBJ1-3
cdr3_aa: ASSTRDRSSGNTIY

v_call: TRBV6-5
j_call: TRBJ2-1
cdr3_aa: ASSYSSAPGLRNEQF

v_call: TRBV11-2
j_call: TRBJ2-3
cdr3_aa: ASSLEGRYTDTQY

v_call: TRBV5-5
j_call: TRBJ2-2
cdr3_aa: ASSLKPGSDPGELF

v_call: TRBV18
j_call: TRBJ2-7
cdr3_aa: ASSPLGTAVDEQY

v_call: TRBV11-1
j_call: TRBJ2-5
cdr3_aa: ASSSGVRDRQLTQY

v_call: TRBV7-2
j_call: TRBJ1-5
cdr3_aa: ASSLGVDETQH

v_call: TRBV20-1
j_call: TRBJ1-2
cdr3_aa: SASQGLNLGYT

v_call: TRBV4-1
j_call: TRBJ2-7
cdr3_aa: ASSQQATYEQY

v_call: TRBV7-9
j_call: TRBJ2-1
cdr3_aa: ASSSETDYNEQF

v_call: TRBV6-5
j_call: TRBJ2-2
cdr3_aa: ASSHSGVGLAGDTGELF

v_call: TRBV28
j_call: TRBJ2-5
cdr3_aa: ASSLPLAGLETQY

v_call: TRBV10-3
j_call: TRBJ1-2
cdr3_aa: AINDFSSGHT

v_call: TRBV4-1
j_call: TRBJ2-3
cdr3_aa: ASSPRTTTFPTDTQY

v_call: TRBV7-6
j_call: TRBJ2-6
cdr3_aa: ASSPGQGRTEA

v_call: TRBV20-1
j_call: TRBJ2-2
cdr3_aa: SAYSGRAGTGELF

v_call: TRBV6-5
j_call: TRBJ1-5
cdr3_aa: ARPPGSPQPQH

v_call: TRBV7-8
j_call: TRBJ2-1
cdr3_aa: ASSLRLDSQGGSSYAF

v_call: TRBV11-2
j_call: TRBJ2-7
cdr3_aa: ASSLGGTTGYEQY

v_call: TRBV7-6
j_call: TRBJ2-7
cdr3_aa: ASSLEGGPFSYEQY

v_call: TRBV29-1
j_call: TRBJ1-1
cdr3_aa: SAKTGEQMNTEAF

v_call: TRBV28
j_call: TRBJ2-3
cdr3_aa: ASSRADTQY